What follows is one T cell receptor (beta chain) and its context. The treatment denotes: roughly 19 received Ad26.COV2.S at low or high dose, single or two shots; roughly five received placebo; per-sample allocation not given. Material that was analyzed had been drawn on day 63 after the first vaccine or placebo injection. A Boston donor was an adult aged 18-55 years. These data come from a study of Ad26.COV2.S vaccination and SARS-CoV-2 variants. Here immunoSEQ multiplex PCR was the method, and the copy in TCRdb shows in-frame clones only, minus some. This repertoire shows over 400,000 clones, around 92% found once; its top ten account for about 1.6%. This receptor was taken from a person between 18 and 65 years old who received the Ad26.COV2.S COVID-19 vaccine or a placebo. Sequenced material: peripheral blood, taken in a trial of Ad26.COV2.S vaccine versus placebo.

The CDR3 DNA sequence: TGCGCCAGCAGCCCGTCGCGCGGGGCCTATAGCACAGATACGCAGTATTTT. It is translated as CASSPSRGAYSTDTQYF. This chain joins TRBV4-3 and TRBJ2-3, with D tentatively TRBD2 (6 bases). Trimming pared 4 bases from V and 0 bases from J, leaving 17 bases between. Germline V lookup: CDR1 LGHNA, CDR2 YSLEER. The CDR3 is made up of 17 amino acids.